Following are 28 T cell receptor beta chains from one sample sequenced in a study of T cell responses to AZD1222 COVID-19 vaccine. Generated by immunoSEQ multiplex PCR, the TCRdb table keeps only in-frame clones and is missing some. Counted here are over 60,000 clones, 80% occurring once; the ten biggest clones make up about 14%. The sequencing used peripheral blood, collected 28 days after the second AZD1222 dose. These receptors were obtained from an adult who received the AZD1222 COVID-19 vaccine.

The genes are TRBV5-4 and TRBJ1-5; unclear D gene. V was shortened by 2 bases and J by 0 bases, with 9 bases between the two germline ends. CDR3 length: 15 amino acids. CDR1 is SGHNT and CDR2 is YYREEE in the germline V gene (reference sequence). The CDR3, as DNA: TGTGCCAGCAGCTTACAACCTAATAGCAATCAGCCCCAGCATTTT. Translating it yields CASSLQPNSNQPQHF.

On this clone itself: A junction boundary mismatches the germline segment, possibly from a read error. CDR3 amino acids: CSVEKWEERIF. The CDR3 DNA sequence: TGCAGCGTTGAAAAATGGGAGGAAAGGATCTTC. This chain connects TRBV29-1 to TRBJ2-1; the D gene is possibly TRBD2 (6 bases). The CDR3 has 11 residues. Germline loops: CDR1 SQVTM, CDR2 ANQGSEA.

This clone appeared a single time. The chain recombines TRBV3-1 (or the pseudogene TRBV3-2) with TRBJ2-3; D unclear. V dropped 1 base and J dropped 6 bases, with 11 bases sitting between them. CDR1 is LGHDT and CDR2 is YNNKEL in the germline V gene (reference sequence). The CDR3 is 14 amino acids. In DNA form, the CDR3 reads TGTGCCAGCAGCCAAGGGGCCAGCGTGGATACGCAGTATTTT. Its translation: CASSQGASVDTQYF.

This chain connects TRBV9 to TRBJ2-4; 10 nucleotides match TRBD1. V lost 5 bases to trimming and J lost 6 bases; unmatched junction nucleotides: 5. There are 14 residues in the CDR3. The germline V gene has CDR1 SGDLS and CDR2 YYNGEE. CDR3 in DNA: TGTGCCAGCAGGACAGGGGGCTCGGGAAACATTCAGTACTTC. Its protein product is CASRTGGSGNIQYF.

This clone was seen many times. The gene calls are TRBV27 and TRBJ1-3; D gene ambiguous. The CDR3 length is 13 residues. Germline CDR1 and CDR2: MNHEY and SMNVEV (reference sequence). V was trimmed by 9 bases and J by 0 bases, leaving 9 bases between them. The CDR3 DNA reads as TGTGCCAGTCGGGCCAGCTCTGGAAACACCATATATTTT. This translates into CASRASSGNTIYF.

The chain couples TRBV3-1 (or the pseudogene TRBV3-2) to TRBJ2-3; 10 nucleotides line up with TRBD2. The V gene end was trimmed by 4 bases and the J gene end by 5 bases; junction bases not matched to a gene: 12. The CDR3 loop spans 17 amino acids. Looked up from germline, CDR1 is LGHDT and CDR2 is YNNKEL (reference sequence). In DNA, the CDR3 is TGTGCCAGCAGCCTGCGAGGTGGACTAGCGGAAGGAGATACGCAGTATTTT. This gives the protein CASSLRGGLAEGDTQYF.

This clone has just a few counts. V and J are TRBV23-1 and TRBJ1-1; a weak D match, TRBD1 (5 bases). TRBV23-1 is noted as an ORF with a role that remains uncertain. V lost 0 bases and J lost 4, with 15 bases in between. The CDR3 runs 16 residues. DNA of the CDR3: TGCGCCAGCAGTCAATCGCCGGGGCAAGTACGCACTGAAGCTTTCTTT. Translating gives CASSQSPGQVRTEAFF.

The table lists this clone with a few counts. The chain uses TRBV10-2 and TRBJ1-4; no clear D. Trimming left V 0 bases short and J 8 bases short, with 7 bases between. There are 13 residues in the CDR3. Germline CDR1 is WSHSY and CDR2 is SAAADI. The CDR3 reads CASSESEREKLFF. The CDR3 DNA sequence: TGCGCCAGCAGTGAGTCGGAGAGGGAAAAACTGTTTTTT.

The V gene is TRBV29-1, the J gene TRBJ2-3; 7 nucleotides match TRBD1. The CDR3 is made up of 16 amino acids. The junction had 9 bases not matched to a gene; V was cut back by 0 bases and J by 3 bases. Germline values: CDR1 SQVTM, CDR2 ANQGSEA. CDR3 nucleotide sequence: TGCAGCGTTGAAGAACGACAGGGAGTTCCGACAGATACGCAGTATTTT. The encoded protein is CSVEERQGVPTDTQYF.

The chain employs TRBV27 and TRBJ2-2; 11 nucleotides agree with TRBD2. CDR3 size: 18 residues. V gave up 5 bases and J gave up 4 bases; unmatched junction bases: 12. Germline V gene data show CDR1 as MNHEY and CDR2 as SMNVEV (reference sequence). CDR3 bases: TGTGCCAGCAGTCCCATGAGAATAGCGGGGGGGCTCACCGGGGAGCTGTTTTTT. This sequence encodes CASSPMRIAGGLTGELFF.

J is TRBJ2-7 and V is TRBV6-2 or TRBV6-3; D call uncertain. V gave up 4 bases and J gave up 0 bases, with 10 bases separating them. CDR3 size: 14 residues. The germline gives CDR1 MNHEY, CDR2 SVGEGT. The CDR3 nucleotides read TGTGCCAGCAGTTCCCTAACTGACTCCTACGAGCAGTACTTC. It encodes CASSSLTDSYEQYF.

The chain is built from TRBV5-4 and TRBJ1-4; D is undetermined. Germline V lookup: CDR1 SGHNT, CDR2 YYREEE (reference sequence). This CDR3 has 13 residues. The V and J ends lost 4 bases and 6 bases respectively, with 10 bases between them. DNA for the CDR3: TGTGCCAGCAGCGTAGGTTTGGATGAAAAACTGTTTTTT. Its translation: CASSVGLDEKLFF.

The chain employs TRBV30 and TRBJ1-2; TRBD1 matches at 9 bases. CDR3 length equals 13 residues. The ends lost 4 bases at V and 4 bases at J; junction bases unmatched: 4. CDR1 is GTSNPN, CDR2 SVGIG, per germline (reference sequence). The CDR3 loop reads CAWTVDRGYGYTF. In DNA, the CDR3 is TGTGCCTGGACCGTGGACAGGGGCTATGGCTACACCTTC.

This chain joins TRBV9 and TRBJ1-2; D might be TRBD1 (5 bases). This CDR3 contains 16 residues. Deletions cut 0 bases from V and 6 bases from J, with 18 bases between. In germline, CDR1 is SGDLS, CDR2 YYNGEE. The CDR3 region has the DNA TGTGCCAGCAGCGTAGAAAGGCTTCGGGGGTTAAATGGCTACACCTTC. This sequence encodes CASSVERLRGLNGYTF.

The chain is built from TRBV28 and TRBJ1-2; no clear D gene. The CDR3 spans 17 residues. Germline CDR1 is MDHEN and CDR2 is SYDVKM. V lost 4 bases to trimming and J lost 0 bases, with 18 bases between them. CDR3 sequence: CASSYGVFGSTNYGYTF. CDR3 nucleotides: TGTGCCAGCAGTTATGGGGTGTTCGGGAGTACTAACTATGGCTACACCTTC.

This rearrangement joins TRBV27 to TRBJ1-2, with D unclear. Trimming left V 5 bases short and J 2 bases short, with 12 bases between. The germline V gene has CDR1 MNHEY and CDR2 SMNVEV (reference sequence). The CDR3 spans 14 residues. The CDR3 coding sequence is TGTGCCAGCAGTCCCGGACGGAAGAACTATGGCTACACCTTC. This gives the protein CASSPGRKNYGYTF.

The chain couples TRBV7-2 to TRBJ2-1; no clear D gene. Trimming stripped 5 bases from V and 4 bases from J, with 9 bases between. CDR1 and CDR2 from the germline V gene are SGHTA and FQGNSA. This CDR3 is 13 amino acids long. For the CDR3, the DNA is TGTGCCAGCAGCAAACGCCCTTACAATGAGCAGTTCTTC. Encoded protein: CASSKRPYNEQFF.

The gene calls are TRBV7-2 and TRBJ1-5; no clear D. This CDR3 has 16 residues. The V end was cut by 3 bases, the J end by 0 bases, with 12 bases between. Germline values: CDR1 SGHTA, CDR2 FQGNSA. The CDR3 bases are TGTGCCAGCAGCTTTCTTCCCTTCAGTAGCAATCAGCCCCAGCATTTT. Protein: CASSFLPFSSNQPQHF.

This clone was observed a single time. CDR3 DNA sequence: TGTGCCATCAGTGATTACGGAGGCAACTATGGCTACACCTTC. Its translation: CAISDYGGNYGYTF. The chain links TRBV10-3 to TRBJ1-2, with D uncertain. CDR1 and CDR2 (germline): ENHRY, SYGVKD. CDR3 length: 14 residues. Trimming pared 3 bases from V and 2 bases from J, leaving 10 bases between.

This rearrangement joins TRBV5-1 to TRBJ1-6; TRBD1 matches 8 bases. Trimming took 5 bases from V and 4 from J; bases not matched to a gene: 14. The CDR3 has 18 residues. CDR1 and CDR2 (germline): SGHRS, YFSETQ. This CDR3 reads CASSPEVRGQEYNSPLHF. The CDR3, as DNA: TGCGCCAGCAGTCCGGAGGTCAGGGGGCAGGAATATAATTCACCCCTCCACTTT.

The chain employs TRBV5-4 and TRBJ2-7; D is perhaps TRBD2 (5 bases). Trimming removed 1 base at V and 2 bases at J, with 10 bases between. The CDR3 spans 14 residues. The germline CDR1 and CDR2 sequences are SGHNT and YYREEE (reference sequence). The CDR3 here is CASSLYGVPYEQYF. The CDR3 nucleotides are TGTGCCAGCAGCTTGTACGGGGTCCCCTACGAGCAGTACTTC.

The rearrangement joins TRBV19 to TRBJ1-4; the D gene is possibly TRBD1 (6 bases). Trimming shortened V by 4 bases and J by 7 bases, and 16 bases separated the two germline ends. Looked up from germline, CDR1 is LNHDA and CDR2 is SQIVND (reference sequence). The CDR3 has 15 amino acids. The CDR3 sequence is CASSNRGGLSEKLFF. CDR3 coding DNA: TGTGCCAGTAGTAACCGGGGGGGGCTTAGTGAAAAACTGTTTTTT.

The gene calls are TRBV6-2 or TRBV6-3 and TRBJ1-1; 9 bases line up with TRBD1. Germline trimming cut 5 bases from V and 6 bases from J; bases unmatched to any gene: 7. Germline CDR1 and CDR2: MNHEY and SVGEGT. This CDR3 region has 14 residues. CDR3 sequence reads: CASSKGDRVAEAFF. The CDR3 nucleotides are TGTGCCAGCAGTAAAGGGGACAGGGTCGCTGAAGCTTTCTTT.

This chain connects TRBV6-1 to TRBJ2-2, with 8 bases that match TRBD2. The germline V gene encodes CDR1 MNHNS and CDR2 SASEGT. The CDR3 spans 15 residues. The V and J ends lost 0 bases and 7 bases, in that order; junction bases with no gene match: 4. For the CDR3, the DNA is TGTGCCAGCAGTGAAGCCCTCGGGGGGGGCGGGGAGCTGTTTTTT. Residues: CASSEALGGGGELFF.

This clone was counted a few times. This sequence joins TRBV7-2 and TRBJ1-1; D ambiguous. The CDR3 spans 14 residues. Per germline, CDR1 SGHTA and CDR2 FQGNSA. With 1 base removed from V and 6 bases from J, the gap between germline ends came to 12 bases. CDR3 region: CASSLVPPPAEAFF. Here the CDR3 DNA reads TGTGCCAGCAGCTTAGTTCCCCCGCCGGCTGAAGCTTTCTTT.

V gene TRBV6-4 combines with J gene TRBJ1-6, with D perhaps matching TRBD1 (6 bases). V lost 3 bases and J lost 4, with 25 bases in between. The V gene's germline CDR1 is MRHNA and CDR2 SNTAGT. The CDR3 sequence is 20 residues long. The CDR3 is CASSDGEGGWIQLYNSPLHF. The CDR3 DNA reads TGTGCCAGCAGTGATGGGGAGGGGGGGTGGATACAGCTATATAATTCACCCCTCCACTTT.

This sequence joins TRBV5-5 and TRBJ2-7, with no clear D. CDR3 length equals 14 residues. V lost 0 bases and J 3 bases, leaving 10 bases between the germline ends. Germline CDR1 is SGHKS and CDR2 is YYEKEE (reference sequence). The CDR3 bases are TGTGCCAGCAGCTTGGGGTTAGCCGTCTACGAGCAGTACTTC. Its translation: CASSLGLAVYEQYF.

This rearrangement joins TRBV18 to TRBJ2-3; the D gene is possibly TRBD1 (5 bases). The CDR3 loop spans 13 amino acids. Looked up from germline, CDR1 is KGHSH and CDR2 is LQKENI. V was clipped by 3 bases and J by 8 bases, with 12 bases between them. The CDR3 DNA sequence: TGTGCCAGCTCACCTTATGACAGCCTTACGCAGTATTTT. Protein: CASSPYDSLTQYF.